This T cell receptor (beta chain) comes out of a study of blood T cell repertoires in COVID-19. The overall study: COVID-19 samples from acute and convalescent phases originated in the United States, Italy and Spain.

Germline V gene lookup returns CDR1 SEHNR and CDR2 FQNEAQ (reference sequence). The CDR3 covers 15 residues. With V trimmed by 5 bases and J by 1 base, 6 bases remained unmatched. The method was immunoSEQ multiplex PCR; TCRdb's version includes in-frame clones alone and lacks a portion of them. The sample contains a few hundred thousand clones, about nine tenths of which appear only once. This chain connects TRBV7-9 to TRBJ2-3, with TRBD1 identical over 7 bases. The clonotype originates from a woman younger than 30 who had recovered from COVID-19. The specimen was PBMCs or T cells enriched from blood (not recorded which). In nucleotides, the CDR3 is TGTGCCAGCAGCCAGACAGGGATGGGCACAGATACGCAGTATTTT. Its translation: CASSQTGMGTDTQYF.